The clone carrying this T cell receptor beta chain showed up many times. Its cognate antigen is unknown. Starting material of about 450 ng total RNA yielded TCR beta cDNA via a constant-region primer. ARM-PCR was slightly modified, and three nested multiplex PCR rounds with it gave rise to the TCR beta libraries. Running 9 to 10 cycles apiece, the first two PCR rounds relied on TRBV1-TRBV30 forward primers together with a C-beta reverse primer. Using its own MiXCR run on the multiplex PCR reads, TCRdb lists one record per CDR3 protein. This table has about 48,000 distinct CDR3 sequences, 70% to 80% appearing once. The data were taken from a study of tumor-infiltrating lymphocytes in primary liver carcinoma. This CDR3 spans 19 amino acids. Germline lookup yields CDR1 SGHRS and CDR2 YFSETQ. J lost 7 bases, V lost 3 bases, and 20 bases had no gene match. General study results and limits: Tumor-adjacent and tumor-blood pairs overlapped less than tumor region pairs did.

The approximately 20-31 mg bulk tissue piece was not sorted before simultaneous RNA and DNA extraction. Researchers took samples from five separate regions of each tumor. Material: liver tumor tissue from sampling region 3. Specified subset: tumor region T3, left-lateral pole. The clonotype comes from a middle-aged man with primary liver carcinoma and hepatitis B virus infection. The genes are TRBV5-1 and TRBJ1-4; 8 bases map to TRBD1. The CDR3 sequence: CASSSGVLEPGQDGEKLFF. The CDR3 nucleotides are TGCGCCAGCAGCTCGGGTGTCTTAGAGCCGGGACAGGACGGTGAAAAACTGTTTTTT.